The 10 T cell receptor beta chains below were found in one sample sequenced in a study of shared clonotypes between healthy human individuals. Libraries were prepared by immunoSEQ multiplex PCR; TCRdb keeps only in-frame clonotypes and omits some of them. The sample lists around 1.5 million clones; around 98% were seen once. Sequencing used naive CD4+ T cells sorted from blood. Stated subset: CD45RA+ positively selected. These receptors came from a man aged 25-45 years in good health.

This chain connects TRBV30 to TRBJ2-7; 8 bases match TRBD2. The CDR3 spans 12 residues. V gave up 8 bases and J gave up 4 bases; unmatched junction bases: 7. CDR1 and CDR2 from the germline V gene are GTSNPN and SVGIG (reference sequence). CDR3 bases: TGTGCCGGTAGCGGGGACCCATACGAGCAGTACTTC. Translation gives CAGSGDPYEQYF.

The chain uses TRBV5-1 and TRBJ2-5; 9 bases fit TRBD2. Per the germline V gene, CDR1 is SGHRS and CDR2 is YFSETQ. V lost 3 bases and J lost 6; bases outside the gene matches: 3. This CDR3 is 13 amino acids long. The CDR3 here is CASSWREGKTQYF. The CDR3 bases are TGCGCCAGCAGCTGGCGGGAGGGGAAGACCCAGTACTTC.

This sequence joins TRBV5-1 and TRBJ2-7; 7 positions agree with TRBD2. This CDR3 comprises 15 residues. Germline V CDR1 and CDR2: SGHRS, YFSETQ. With 4 bases clipped from V and 6 bases from J, the junction kept 13 bases outside the gene matches. DNA for the CDR3: TGCGCCAGCAGCCCCCTAGGGGCGGGAGAAGGCGAGCAGTACTTC. Protein: CASSPLGAGEGEQYF. Drawing the rest from reference TRBV5-1 and TRBJ2-7, the complete variable domain is KAGVTQTPRYLIKTRGQQVTLSCSPISGHRSVSWYQQTPGQGLQFLFEYFSETQRNKGNFPGRFSGRQFSNSRSEMNVSTLELGDSALYLCASSPLGAGEGEQYFGPGTRLTVT.

This sequence joins TRBV6-4 and TRBJ2-3, with 9 bases that match TRBD2. This CDR3 is 16 amino acids long. V dropped 0 bases and J dropped 1; count of bases not matched to a gene: 2. Germline V lookup: CDR1 MRHNA, CDR2 SNTAGT. The CDR3 coding sequence is TGTGCCAGCAGTGACTCGGGCGGGAGGGGCACAGATACGCAGTATTTT. Its protein is CASSDSGGRGTDTQYF.

This chain links TRBV10-3 with TRBJ2-1; 9 nucleotides agree with TRBD1. Germline V gene data show CDR1 as ENHRY and CDR2 as SYGVKD. This CDR3 comprises 15 residues. The trim removed 7 bases at V and 6 bases at J, leaving 10 bases unmatched. The CDR3 DNA follows: TGTGCCATCAACCCTACAGGGGGCCGTGGCAATGAGCAGTTCTTC. Protein: CAINPTGGRGNEQFF.

CDR3 bases: TGTGCCTGGAGTGGTGGCGGAGGGCCCTACAATGAGCAGTTCTTC. It yields the protein CAWSGGGGPYNEQFF. The chain is built from TRBV30 and TRBJ2-1; tentatively, D is TRBD2 (6 bases). This CDR3 has 15 amino acids. Per germline, CDR1 GTSNPN and CDR2 SVGIG (reference sequence). Trimming removed 1 base from V and 2 bases from J, with 12 bases in between. The variable domain in full, with the rest retrieved from reference TRBV30 and TRBJ2-1, is SQTIHQWPATLVQPVGSPLSLECTVEGTSNPNLYWYRQAAGRGLQLLFYSVGIGQISSEVPQNLSASRPQDRQFILSSKKLLLSDSGFYLCAWSGGGGPYNEQFFGPGTRLTVL.

The J gene is TRBJ1-3, the V gene TRBV29-1; possible D gene TRBD1, 6 bases. V lost 7 bases and J 4 bases, leaving 17 bases between the germline ends. CDR3 length: 14 residues. The germline gives CDR1 SQVTM, CDR2 ANQGSEA. The CDR3 DNA follows: TGCAGCGCCGAATCGGGGGCGCGGGGAAACACCATATATTTT. This encodes CSAESGARGNTIYF.

This clone was detected once. This sequence joins TRBV21-1 and TRBJ2-1; the D call TRBD1 from the table was never checked on the DNA. TRBV21-1 is tagged as a pseudogene. The CDR3 extends over 17 amino acids. The CDR3 DNA sequence: TGTGCCAGCAGCTCCCATTTGGGCAGGGGTCACTACAATGAGCAGTTCTTC. Translated: CASSSHLGRGHYNEQFF.

This chain joins TRBV5-1 and TRBJ2-1; D gene uncertain. The CDR3 length is 13 residues. The V end lost 0 bases, the J end lost 10 bases, and 11 bases lay between the germline ends. Germline values: CDR1 SGHRS, CDR2 YFSETQ. CDR3 bases: TGCGCCAGCAGCTTGGGGAATAGCTGGGAGCAGTTCTTC. It translates to CASSLGNSWEQFF.

This clone was seen just once. V usage is TRBV15 and J usage is TRBJ2-7; 7 bases align to TRBD2. The germline V gene encodes CDR1 LNHNV and CDR2 YYDKDF (reference sequence). This CDR3 has 14 amino acids. The trim removed 5 bases at V and 5 bases at J, leaving 9 bases unmatched. For the CDR3, the DNA is TGTGCCACCAGCCGCGCGGGAGAGGCTAACGAGCAGTACTTC. Translation: CATSRAGEANEQYF.